This T cell receptor (beta chain) was sequenced during a study of breast tumors, draining lymph nodes, adjacent tissues. Study-wide results and caveats: Tumors had less TCR diversity than lymph nodes, more than nontumor tissue.

TCRdb called the multiplex PCR reads again in MiXCR, with one record for every CDR3 protein. The sample has 30,000 to 40,000 distinct CDR3 sequences, roughly 36% seen once. About this clonotype: Its specificity is not known.

The J segment lost 3 bases and the V segment lost 10 bases, leaving 20 bases of the junction unmatched. Per germline, CDR1 WNHNN and CDR2 SYGVQD (reference sequence). The CDR3 is made up of 17 amino acids. Sequences were obtained from breast tumor tissue. The chain has TRBV10-1 and TRBJ2-5, with 7 nucleotides matching TRBD2. This TCR was sampled from a female donor with breast cancer. Some clones in this sample may be carry-over from other donors' samples. Here the CDR3 DNA reads TGCGCCATCGGGATCCGGGACTACAGAACCGATGAAGAGACCCAGTACTTC. Translating gives CAIGIRDYRTDEETQYF.